This T cell receptor beta chain was recovered during a study of blood T cell repertoires in COVID-19. Study summary: In each case, the material was cDNA or gDNA derived from T cells, B-cell-depleted T cells, or PBMCs.

Original methodology: Nucleated cell number was recorded as an estimate derived from reference gene primer amplification. Repertoires were generated with immunoSEQ multiplex PCR, while TCRdb's copy carries only in-frame clones and drops some. V and J calls plus clone size are reproduced from that table; the DNA served to infer D and trimming. The data show around 190,000 clones, about four fifths seen once. The CDR3 has 16 amino acids. Looked up from germline, CDR1 is KGHSH and CDR2 is LQKENI. V was pared by 2 bases and J by 8 bases, with 7 bases of the junction left unmatched. This chain uses TRBV18 with TRBJ1-6; 9 positions agree with TRBD1. Sequencing used peripheral blood. This receptor was identified in a man in his 60s with acute or convalescent COVID-19. Written as DNA, the CDR3 is TGTGCCAGCTCACCATCAACGACAGGGGGTTATTCACCCCTCCACTTT. Translated: CASSPSTTGGYSPLHF. The variable domain in full, with the rest retrieved from reference TRBV18 and TRBJ1-6, is NAGVMQNPRHLVRRRGQEARLRCSPMKGHSHVYWYRQLPEEGLKFMVYLQKENIIDESGMPKERFSAEFPKEGPSILRIQQVVRGDSAAYFCASSPSTTGGYSPLHFGNGTRLTVT.